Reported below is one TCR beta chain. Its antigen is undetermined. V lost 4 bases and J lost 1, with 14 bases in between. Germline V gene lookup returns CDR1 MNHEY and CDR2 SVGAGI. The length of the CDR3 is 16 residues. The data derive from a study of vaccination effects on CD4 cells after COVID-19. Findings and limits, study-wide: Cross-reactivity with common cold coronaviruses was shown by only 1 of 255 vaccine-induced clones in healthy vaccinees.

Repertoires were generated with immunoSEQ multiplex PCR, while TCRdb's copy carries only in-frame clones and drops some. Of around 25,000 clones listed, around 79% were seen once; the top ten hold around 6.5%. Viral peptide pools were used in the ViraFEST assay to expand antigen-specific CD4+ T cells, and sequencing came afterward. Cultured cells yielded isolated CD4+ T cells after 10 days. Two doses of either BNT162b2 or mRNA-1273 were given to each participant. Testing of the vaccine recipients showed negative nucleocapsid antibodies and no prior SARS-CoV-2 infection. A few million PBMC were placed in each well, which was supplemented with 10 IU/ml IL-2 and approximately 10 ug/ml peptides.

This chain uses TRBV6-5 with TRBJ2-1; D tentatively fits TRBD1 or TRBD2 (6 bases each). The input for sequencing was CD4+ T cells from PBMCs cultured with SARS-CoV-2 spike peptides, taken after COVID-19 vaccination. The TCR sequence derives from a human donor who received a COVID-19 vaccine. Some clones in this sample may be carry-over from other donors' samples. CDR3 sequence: CASSSGAIGSYNEQFF. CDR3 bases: TGTGCCAGCAGTTCGGGGGCTATAGGATCCTACAATGAGCAGTTCTTC.